This TCR beta chain was captured in a study of blood T cell repertoires in COVID-19. The protocol was immunoSEQ multiplex PCR, while the TCRdb copy is restricted to in-frame clones and leaves out a portion. The repertoire includes 150,000 to 200,000 clones, 65% to 90% of them detected once, and roughly 8.2% sits in the top ten. Sequenced: peripheral blood. The sequence was collected from a man aged 60-69 years with acute or convalescent COVID-19.

The CDR3 sequence: CASSLLQGADTQYF. In DNA, the CDR3 is TGTGCCAGCAGCTTACTACAGGGGGCAGATACGCAGTATTTT. The chain recombines TRBV7-3 with TRBJ2-3, with TRBD1 identical over 8 bases. V lost 2 bases, J lost 4 bases, and 2 bases stayed unmatched. CDR1 SGHTA and CDR2 FQGTGA come from the germline V gene. This CDR3 contains 14 residues.